This passage covers 22 T cell receptor beta chains from one sample sequenced in a study of T cell repertoires in cytomegalovirus infection (dated by TCRdb to between 2019 and 2020). These reads were obtained on an Illumina HiSeq 1500. The public reads were quality trimmed at Q25 with fastp and then assembled into clones with MiXCR by TCRdb, keeping productive beta chains. Duplicate CDR3 protein sequences are folded into a single record with the most common DNA and genes. Across this sample there are 450,000 to 650,000 distinct CDR3 sequences, with about 39% seen only once. The top ten clonotypes cover 48% of the sample. This specimen's treatment or condition label, per the study, means: in vitro stimulation with specific CMV peptide epitopes to enrich CMV-specific T cells. Their antigens remain unidentified. The starting material was cultured PBMCs, obtained from culture after CMV antigen stimulation. All receptors come from a human donor in good health (CMV status not recorded). Some clones in this sample may be carry-over from other donors' samples.

The rearrangement joins TRBV12-3 or TRBV12-4 to TRBJ2-4, with TRBD2 matching 8 bases. V lost 5 bases and J lost 8; bases outside the gene matches: 5. This CDR3 has 13 amino acids. The CDR3 region has the DNA TGTGCCAGCAGTCAGGGACTAGGAGACATTCAGTACTTC. Protein: CASSQGLGDIQYF.

This clonotype was seen a single time. The chain employs TRBV10-2 and TRBJ1-2; 8 bases align to TRBD1. Germline loops: CDR1 WSHSY, CDR2 SAAADI. The CDR3 is 14 amino acids. Losses at the gene ends were 8 bases for V and 0 bases for J; bases not matched to a gene: 5. CDR3 bases: TGCGCCAGCGGGGGGACAGGAGCTAACTATGGCTACACCTTC. Translation gives CASGGTGANYGYTF.

The chain employs TRBV20-1 and TRBJ1-2, with 10 bases matching TRBD1. V was clipped by 5 bases and J by 8 bases; unmatched bases: 2. This CDR3 comprises 11 residues. Germline V gives CDR1 DFQATT, CDR2 SNEGSKA (reference sequence). CDR3 residues: CSAGTGEGYTF. The CDR3 coding sequence is TGCAGTGCTGGGACAGGGGAGGGCTACACCTTC.

The chain links TRBV19 to TRBJ1-1; D uncertain. Germline CDR1 and CDR2: LNHDA and SQIVND (reference sequence). The V end was cut by 1 base, the J end by 5 bases, with 8 bases between. This CDR3 is built from 13 residues. The CDR3 spells CASSIGGSTEAFF. CDR3 DNA: TGTGCCAGTAGTATAGGAGGGAGTACTGAAGCTTTCTTT.

The V call is TRBV2, the J call TRBJ1-1; 7 nucleotides line up with TRBD1. Trimming took 6 bases from V and 3 from J; bases not matched to a gene: 4. From germline, CDR1 is SNHLY and CDR2 FYNNEI. The CDR3 is 13 residues long. The DNA of the CDR3 is TGTGCCAGCAGACAGGGGAGAGACACTGAAGCTTTCTTT. The encoded protein is CASRQGRDTEAFF.

CDR3 nucleotide sequence: TGTGCCAGCAGTTACTCGAGTGGGACTAGCGGGAGCACAGATACGCAGTATTTT. Translating it yields CASSYSSGTSGSTDTQYF. V usage is TRBV6-5 and J usage is TRBJ2-3; 12 positions match TRBD2. With V trimmed by 0 bases and J by 0 bases, 4 bases remained unmatched. CDR3 size: 18 residues. Germline values: CDR1 MNHEY, CDR2 SVGAGI.

J is TRBJ2-7 and V is TRBV6-2 or TRBV6-3; D perhaps matches TRBD1 (6 bases). V dropped 7 bases and J dropped 6 bases, with 16 bases sitting between them. This CDR3 has 13 amino acids. The germline gives CDR1 MNHEY, CDR2 SVGEGT. This chain's CDR3 is CASTRDTAGEQYF. CDR3 bases: TGTGCCAGCACACGGGACACGGCGGGCGAGCAGTACTTC.

The rearrangement links TRBV5-8 to TRBJ1-1; no reliable D call. V lost 3 bases and J lost 5, with 14 bases in between. Germline V CDR1 and CDR2: SGHTS, YDEGEE. The CDR3 contains 14 residues. DNA for the CDR3: TGTGCCAGCAGCTCCTACACGGCGGGTACTGAAGCTTTCTTT. Encoded protein: CASSSYTAGTEAFF.

This clonotype showed up just a few times. The chain has TRBV7-2 and TRBJ2-7, with D unclear. This CDR3 has 15 amino acids. Germline V CDR1 and CDR2: SGHTA, FQGNSA. Between the trimmed V and J ends, which lost 3 bases and 4 bases, there was a span of 16 bases. The CDR3 sequence: CASSFRPVVGYEQYF. The CDR3 region has the DNA TGTGCCAGCAGCTTTCGCCCCGTTGTAGGTTACGAGCAGTACTTC.

There are a few counts of this clonotype. The chain uses TRBV7-4 and TRBJ2-7; D gene unclear. Germline CDR1 reads SGHVT; CDR2 reads SQSDAQ. V lost 4 bases, J lost 6 bases, and 10 bases lay in between. The CDR3 covers 12 residues. The CDR3 loop reads CASSSRNIEQYF. For the CDR3, the DNA is TGTGCCAGCAGCTCTCGCAACATCGAGCAGTACTTC.

The chain uses TRBV7-6 and TRBJ1-1; D gene uncertain. CDR1 and CDR2 (germline): SGHVS, FNYEAQ. This CDR3 has 13 amino acids. V dropped 2 bases and J dropped 3 bases, with 7 bases sitting between them. The CDR3 nucleotides read TGTGCCAGCAGCTTAAAACAGTACACTGAAGCTTTCTTT. It translates to CASSLKQYTEAFF. Supplemented by reference TRBV7-6 and TRBJ1-1, the full variable domain reads GAGVSQSPRYKVTKRGQDVALRCDPISGHVSLYWYRQALGQGPEFLTYFNYEAQQDKSGLPNDRFSAERPEGSISTLTIQRTEQRDSAMYRCASSLKQYTEAFFGQGTRLTVV.

This sequence joins TRBV6-2 or TRBV6-3 and TRBJ2-6; 10 bases fit TRBD1. Germline V CDR1 and CDR2: MNHEY, SVGEGT. Trimming at V came to 7 bases and at J to 0 bases, leaving 15 bases not matched to a gene. The CDR3 consists of 20 residues. This CDR3 is CASIRKIPGQGFSGANVLTF. The CDR3 nucleotides are TGTGCCAGCATACGAAAAATCCCGGGACAGGGGTTCTCTGGGGCCAACGTCCTGACTTTC.

The gene calls are TRBV2 and TRBJ2-7; tentative D call: TRBD1 (5 bases). The CDR3 runs 12 residues. V shed 8 bases and J shed 1 base, with 9 bases lying between them. Germline V gene sequence: CDR1 SNHLY, CDR2 FYNNEI. CDR3 amino acids: CASCPGSYEQYF. CDR3 nucleotide sequence: TGTGCCAGCTGCCCAGGGTCCTACGAGCAGTACTTC.

This clonotype turned up a few times. This chain connects TRBV7-8 to TRBJ2-1, with unresolved D. CDR1 SGHVS and CDR2 FQNEAQ come from the germline V gene. V was trimmed by 5 bases and J by 0 bases, leaving 11 bases between them. CDR3 size: 15 residues. DNA for the CDR3: TGTGCCAGCAGCCTCGACGGGTACTCCTACAATGAGCAGTTCTTC. It is translated as CASSLDGYSYNEQFF.

This clonotype was seen repeatedly, ten times or more. The chain carries TRBV7-8 and TRBJ2-3; 7 bases are a match to TRBD1. V lost 4 bases, J lost 5 bases, and 15 bases stayed unmatched. Germline values: CDR1 SGHVS, CDR2 FQNEAQ. The CDR3 has 17 amino acids. The CDR3 reads CASSSLRTGLSIDTQYF. In DNA, the CDR3 is TGTGCCAGCAGCTCGCTCAGGACAGGACTTTCGATAGATACGCAGTATTTT.

In its sample, this clonotype was seen a few times. The J gene is TRBJ1-5, the V gene TRBV28; maybe TRBD1 (5 bases). Trimming removed 3 bases from V and 2 bases from J, with 17 bases in between. Germline V lookup: CDR1 MDHEN, CDR2 SYDVKM. The CDR3 is 17 residues long. In nucleotides, the CDR3 is TGTGCCAGCAGTTTGGTCGGCGGGACGTATGGCAATCAGCCCCAGCATTTT. This codes for CASSLVGGTYGNQPQHF.

Only a few counts were recorded for this clonotype. The CDR3 DNA is TGTGCCATCGGACGGACAGGACCCTATGGCTACACCTTC. Amino acid sequence: CAIGRTGPYGYTF. The chain has TRBV10-3 and TRBJ1-2, with TRBD1 matching over 7 bases. CDR1 and CDR2 (germline): ENHRY, SYGVKD. V lost 8 bases and J lost 4; bases outside the gene matches: 7. This CDR3 region has 13 residues.

The rearrangement joins TRBV20-1 to TRBJ2-4; 7 bases are shared with TRBD2. The trim removed 3 bases at V and 9 bases at J, leaving 11 bases unmatched. Germline V gene sequence: CDR1 DFQATT, CDR2 SNEGSKA (reference sequence). CDR3 length equals 14 residues. CDR3 nucleotides: TGCAGTGCTAGGCGCGGGGGAGCTCCTGGCATTCAGTACTTC. Amino acids: CSARRGGAPGIQYF.

The V gene is TRBV19, the J gene TRBJ1-5; tentatively, D is TRBD1 (5 bases). Germline CDR1 is LNHDA and CDR2 is SQIVND (reference sequence). Trimming removed 5 bases at V and 9 bases at J, with 11 bases between. The CDR3 has 12 amino acids. CDR3 loop: CASSGPGGPQHF. CDR3 DNA: TGTGCCAGTAGTGGCCCCGGGGGGCCCCAGCATTTT.

This clonotype turned up a few times. The chain uses TRBV6-2 or TRBV6-3 and TRBJ2-1, with a weak D call TRBD2 (6 bases). V lost 2 bases and J 2 bases, leaving 10 bases between the germline ends. CDR1 is MNHEY and CDR2 is SVGEGT in the germline V gene. CDR3 length equals 15 residues. Written as DNA, the CDR3 is TGTGCCAGCAGTTACACGGGGGTCGCCTACAATGAGCAGTTCTTC. Its translation: CASSYTGVAYNEQFF.

This clonotype has a count of ten or more. The chain links TRBV7-2 to TRBJ2-7; D ambiguous. Germline V CDR1 and CDR2: SGHTA, FQGNSA. V lost 5 bases, J lost 6 bases, and 14 bases lay in between. This CDR3 contains 13 residues. This chain's CDR3 is CASSPTSVGEQYF. In DNA form, the CDR3 reads TGTGCCAGCAGCCCCACTTCAGTAGGCGAGCAGTACTTC.

This rearrangement joins TRBV7-8 to TRBJ2-5, with D tentatively TRBD1 or TRBD2 (5 bases each). The germline V gene has CDR1 SGHVS and CDR2 FQNEAQ. Trimming pared 5 bases from V and 7 bases from J, leaving 17 bases between. This CDR3 has 14 residues. In DNA, the CDR3 is TGTGCCAGCAGCCCGGGACGTTCCCCTGGGACCCAGTACTTC. Protein sequence: CASSPGRSPGTQYF.